This T cell receptor beta chain was sequenced during a study of T cell clones after liver transplantation. Repertoires were generated with immunoSEQ multiplex PCR, while TCRdb's copy carries only in-frame clones and drops some. The sample contains 80,000 or so clones, roughly 80% of which appear only once. Germline assignment: CDR1 KGHSH and CDR2 LQKENI. The CDR3 spans 17 residues. The ends lost 4 bases at V and 2 bases at J; junction bases unmatched: 9. This clone was seen only once. This clonotype originated in a human patient who received a liver transplant. A subset of T cells may come from the graft donor. The chain combines TRBV18 with TRBJ1-3; 9 bases map to TRBD1. This specimen consisted of CD4+ T cells from blood, obtained 45 to 46 months after liver transplant. CDR3 in DNA: TGTGCCAGCTCACTACCCCCGAGGACAGGGGCTGGAAACACCATATATTTT. The encoded protein is CASSLPPRTGAGNTIYF. Filled out from reference TRBV18 and TRBJ1-3, the complete variable domain reads NAGVMQNPRHLVRRRGQEARLRCSPMKGHSHVYWYRQLPEEGLKFMVYLQKENIIDESGMPKERFSAEFPKEGPSILRIQQVVRGDSAAYFCASSLPPRTGAGNTIYFGEGSWLTVV.